This T cell receptor beta chain was retrieved from a study of technical replicates of blood from a handful of donors. TCRdb's table, derived via immunoSEQ multiplex PCR, lists solely in-frame clones and lacks some. The table records some 14,000 clones, roughly 80% of them present only once. This CDR3 is built from 15 residues. In germline, CDR1 is KGHSH, CDR2 LQKENI. V lost 6 bases, J lost 3 bases, and 17 bases lay in between. J is TRBJ1-2 and V is TRBV18, with TRBD1 as a possible D gene (6 bases). Sequenced material: PBMCs. The sequence came from a human donor in good health. The CDR3 loop is CASSPTGFEYYGYTF. CDR3 DNA sequence: TGTGCCAGCTCGCCGACAGGCTTTGAGTACTATGGCTACACCTTC.